The 21 T cell receptor beta chains given below trace back to one sample, sequenced in a study of cytomegalovirus exposure and HLA in healthy donors. Primers for the PCR totalled 60 Vbeta and 13 Jbeta. TCRdb's table, derived via immunoSEQ multiplex PCR, lists solely in-frame clones and lacks some. The sample gives 120,000 or so clones, roughly 80% of which show up once; roughly 5.6% is in the top ten. Specimen: PBMCs. The receptors were sampled from a man aged 25-40 years in good health and CMV-seropositive.

This clone was recorded only once. The V and J genes are TRBV9 and TRBJ1-1, with D uncertain. CDR3 length: 10 residues. With 5 bases removed from V and 11 bases from J, the gap between germline ends came to 10 bases. In germline, CDR1 is SGDLS, CDR2 YYNGEE. Here the CDR3 reads CASREPRAFF. The CDR3 DNA is TGTGCCAGCAGGGAGCCGCGGGCTTTCTTT.

This clone was recorded a few times. Written as DNA, the CDR3 is TGTGCCGTCCGGCGGGAGACCTACGAGCAGTACTTC. Protein product: CAVRRETYEQYF. The chain couples TRBV25-1 to TRBJ2-5, with 7 nucleotides matching TRBD2. The J call may be incorrect, as the DNA end agrees better with TRBJ2-7. This CDR3 region has 12 residues. Germline V gene lookup returns CDR1 MGHDK and CDR2 SYGVNS.

This clone was observed a single time. The CDR3 spells CASSPSDRGYEKLFF. The CDR3 DNA follows: TGCGCCAGCAGCCCGAGTGACAGGGGTTATGAAAAACTGTTTTTT. The chain carries TRBV4-3 and TRBJ1-4; TRBD1 agrees at 8 bases. The CDR3 has 15 residues. The junction had 7 bases not matched to a gene; V was cut back by 4 bases and J by 6 bases. Germline-derived CDR1 and CDR2 are LGHNA and YSLEER.

This clone was detected only a few times. At one of its ends the junction is not consistent with the germline gene, which may arise from a read error. The rearrangement uses TRBV4-3 and TRBJ2-2; unclear D gene. Germline V CDR1 and CDR2: LGHNA, YSLEER. The CDR3 is 14 residues long. Written as DNA, the CDR3 is TGCGCCAGCAGCCAAGAATCGAACTCCGGGGAGCTGTTTTTT. This codes for CASSQESNSGELFF.

The V gene is TRBV27, the J gene TRBJ1-1; D possibly corresponds to TRBD1 (6 bases). This CDR3 is built from 14 residues. Germline V lookup: CDR1 MNHEY, CDR2 SMNVEV (reference sequence). V was pared by 1 base and J by 3 bases, with 9 bases between. The CDR3 DNA reads TGTGCCAGCAGTTTATGGGGGGGCGACACTGAAGCTTTCTTT. Its protein is CASSLWGGDTEAFF.

The chain combines TRBV7-8 with TRBJ1-1; D ambiguous. This CDR3 has 13 amino acids. Germline V gene data show CDR1 as SGHVS and CDR2 as FQNEAQ. Trimming removed 2 bases at V and 7 bases at J, with 11 bases between. The CDR3, as DNA: TGTGCCAGCAGCTTAAACTCTCCCCTTGAAGCTTTCTTT. The encoded protein is CASSLNSPLEAFF.

The chain joins TRBV11-2 to TRBJ2-7, with 9 bases identical to TRBD1. Germline V gives CDR1 SGHAT, CDR2 FQNNGV. CDR3 size: 12 residues. The trim removed 5 bases at V and 10 bases at J, leaving 6 bases unmatched. CDR3 residues: CASSPPGQGQYF. In nucleotides, the CDR3 is TGTGCCAGCAGCCCGCCGGGACAGGGACAGTACTTC.

The V and J genes are TRBV4-1 and TRBJ2-7; possible D gene TRBD1, 6 bases. Germline V gives CDR1 MGHRA, CDR2 YSYEKL. The CDR3 loop spans 13 amino acids. Trimming left V 1 base short and J 6 bases short, with 10 bases between. DNA for the CDR3: TGCGCCAGCAGCCAAGGCGTACAGGGCGAGCAGTACTTC. Its translation is CASSQGVQGEQYF.

This chain connects TRBV5-1 to TRBJ2-5, with a possible D match to TRBD2 (6 bases). Germline V gene sequence: CDR1 SGHRS, CDR2 YFSETQ. V lost 4 bases to trimming and J lost 7 bases, with 20 bases between them. The CDR3 is made up of 15 amino acids. This chain's CDR3 is CASSQTGGVEGTQYF. CDR3 sequence (DNA): TGCGCCAGCAGCCAAACCGGAGGGGTGGAGGGGACCCAGTACTTC.

V gene TRBV7-8 combines with J gene TRBJ2-3; unclear D gene. The CDR3 is made up of 15 amino acids. Germline V gene lookup returns CDR1 SGHVS and CDR2 FQNEAQ. V was trimmed by 4 bases and J by 0 bases, leaving 11 bases between them. CDR3 region: CASSSEPLSTDTQYF. The CDR3 nucleotides read TGTGCCAGCAGCTCTGAACCCCTAAGCACAGATACGCAGTATTTT.

The chain has TRBV6-5 and TRBJ2-1, with D hard to call. Trimming removed 2 bases from V and 10 bases from J, with 12 bases in between. Germline values: CDR1 MNHEY, CDR2 SVGAGI. The CDR3 sequence is 13 residues long. The CDR3 loop is CASSYRLMGEQFF. The CDR3 coding sequence is TGTGCCAGCAGTTACCGGCTAATGGGCGAGCAGTTCTTC.

V gene TRBV7-6 combines with J gene TRBJ2-3; TRBD2 agrees at 8 bases. Germline lookup yields CDR1 SGHVS and CDR2 FNYEAQ. The CDR3 consists of 16 residues. The junction had 6 bases not matched to a gene; V was cut back by 4 bases and J by 0 bases. The CDR3 DNA reads TGTGCCAGCAGCTCCGGACTAGCCCTTAGCACAGATACGCAGTATTTT. Amino acids: CASSSGLALSTDTQYF.

The V call is TRBV7-9, the J call TRBJ2-3; TRBD2 matches 9 bases. Germline V lookup: CDR1 SEHNR, CDR2 FQNEAQ (reference sequence). After removal of 5 bases from V and 6 bases from J, the junction contained 9 bases not matched to a gene. The CDR3 is 15 residues long. Written as DNA, the CDR3 is TGTGCCAGCAGCCCCTGGCGGGGGGGCCCCGATACGCAGTATTTT. Its protein is CASSPWRGGPDTQYF. The full variable domain, completed using reference TRBV7-9 and TRBJ2-3, is DTGVSQNPRHKITKRGQNVTFRCDPISEHNRLYWYRQTLGQGPEFLTYFQNEAQLEKSRLLSDRFSAERPKGSFSTLEIQRTEQGDSAMYLCASSPWRGGPDTQYFGPGTRLTVL.

The chain links TRBV7-8 to TRBJ1-2; TRBD1 might be the D (5 bases). The CDR3 has 15 residues. V dropped 3 bases and J dropped 8 bases, with 19 bases sitting between them. Germline loops: CDR1 SGHVS, CDR2 FQNEAQ. CDR3 nucleotides: TGTGCCAGCAGCTTGGTTCCGGGGGAGCGATTCGGCTACACCTTC. Its protein product is CASSLVPGERFGYTF. Full variable domain (rest looked up from reference TRBV7-8 and TRBJ1-2): GAGVSQSPRYKVAKRGQDVALRCDPISGHVSLFWYQQALGQGPEFLTYFQNEAQLDKSGLPSDRFFAERPEGSVSTLKIQRTQQEDSAVYLCASSLVPGERFGYTFGSGTRLTVV.

In regard to this clone: Other DNA sequences from this sample encode an identical CDR3 as well. Written as DNA, the CDR3 is TGTGCCAGCAGAAAGAAGGACACGGCATACGAGCAGTACTTC. It is translated as CASRKKDTAYEQYF. The chain links TRBV6-5 to TRBJ2-7; D might be TRBD1 (5 bases). Germline assignment: CDR1 MNHEY and CDR2 SVGAGI. The V end lost 6 bases, the J end lost 4 bases, and 16 bases lay between the germline ends. This CDR3 region has 14 residues.

CDR3 bases: TGCGCCAGCAGCTTGGAGGGACTAGCGGGGGTGAGCCAAGAGACCCAGTACTTC. It specifies CASSLEGLAGVSQETQYF. The chain recombines TRBV5-1 with TRBJ2-5, with 14 bases lining up with TRBD2. CDR1 and CDR2 (germline): SGHRS, YFSETQ. The CDR3 runs to 18 residues. Trimming at V came to 0 bases and at J to 1 base, leaving 5 bases not matched to a gene. Complete variable domain (other parts from reference TRBV5-1 and TRBJ2-5): KAGVTQTPRYLIKTRGQQVTLSCSPISGHRSVSWYQQTPGQGLQFLFEYFSETQRNKGNFPGRFSGRQFSNSRSEMNVSTLELGDSALYLCASSLEGLAGVSQETQYFGPGTRLLVL.

The chain has TRBV25-1 and TRBJ2-7, with a tentative D call TRBD1 (6 bases). V was trimmed by 4 bases and J by 0 bases, leaving 22 bases between them. The CDR3 is 18 residues long. Germline V CDR1 and CDR2: MGHDK, SYGVNS. Written as DNA, the CDR3 is TGTGCCAGCAGTGCATCGAATCTTCCGGACAGCAGCTCCTACGAGCAGTACTTC. Translating it yields CASSASNLPDSSSYEQYF.

The chain recombines TRBV7-2 with TRBJ2-2; no clear D. CDR1 and CDR2 (germline): SGHTA, FQGNSA. The CDR3 is made up of 15 amino acids. The V and J ends lost 1 base and 5 bases respectively, with 11 bases between them. The CDR3 protein is CASSLVVARTGELFF. CDR3 coding DNA: TGTGCCAGCAGCTTAGTTGTGGCGCGGACCGGGGAGCTGTTTTTT.

The chain couples TRBV5-1 to TRBJ1-2; TRBD1 agrees at 8 bases. The CDR3 is 13 residues long. The germline V gene has CDR1 SGHRS and CDR2 YFSETQ. Germline trimming cut 7 bases from V and 4 bases from J; bases unmatched to any gene: 6. Here the CDR3 reads CASSPGGRYGYTF. In DNA, the CDR3 is TGCGCCAGCTCTCCAGGGGGCCGCTATGGCTACACCTTC.

CDR3: CASSISLASDTQYF. In DNA form, the CDR3 reads TGTGCCAGTAGTATTTCACTAGCCTCAGATACGCAGTATTTT. V is TRBV19 and J is TRBJ2-3; D possibly corresponds to TRBD2 (6 bases). CDR3 length: 14 residues. Trimming pared 3 bases from V and 4 bases from J, leaving 11 bases between. The germline V gene encodes CDR1 LNHDA and CDR2 SQIVND (reference sequence).

The chain links TRBV28 to TRBJ2-2; D may be TRBD1 (6 bases). The CDR3 runs 14 residues. CDR1 is MDHEN, CDR2 SYDVKM, per germline. The V and J ends lost 2 bases and 6 bases respectively, with 10 bases between them. The CDR3 reads CASSLPRGAGELFF. Written as DNA, the CDR3 is TGTGCCAGCAGTTTACCCAGGGGCGCCGGGGAGCTGTTTTTT. Full variable domain (remainder filled in from reference TRBV28 and TRBJ2-2): DVKVTQSSRYLVKRTGEKVFLECVQDMDHENMFWYRQDPGLGLRLIYFSYDVKMKEKGDIPEGYSVSREKKERFSLILESASTNQTSMYLCASSLPRGAGELFFGEGSRLTVL.